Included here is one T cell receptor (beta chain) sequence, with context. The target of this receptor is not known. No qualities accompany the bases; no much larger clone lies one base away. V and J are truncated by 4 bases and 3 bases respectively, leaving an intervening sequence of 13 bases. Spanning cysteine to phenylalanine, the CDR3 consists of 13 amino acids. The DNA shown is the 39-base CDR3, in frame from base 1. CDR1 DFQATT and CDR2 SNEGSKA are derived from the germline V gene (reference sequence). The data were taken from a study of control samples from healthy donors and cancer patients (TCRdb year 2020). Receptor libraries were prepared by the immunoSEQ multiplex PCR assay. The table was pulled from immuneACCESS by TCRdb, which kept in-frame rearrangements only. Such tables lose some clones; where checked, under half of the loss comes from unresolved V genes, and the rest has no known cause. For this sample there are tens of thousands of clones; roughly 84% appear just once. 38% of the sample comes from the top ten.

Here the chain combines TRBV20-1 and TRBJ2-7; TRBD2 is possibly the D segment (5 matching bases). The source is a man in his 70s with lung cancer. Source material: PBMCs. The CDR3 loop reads CSAIDGEIYEQYF. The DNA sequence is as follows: TGCAGTGCTATTGACGGGGAGATCTACGAGCAGTACTTC.